Each of the 27 T cell receptor beta chains below was sequenced from the same sample in a study of cytomegalovirus exposure and HLA in healthy donors. Use of 60 Vbeta and 13 Jbeta primers characterized the PCR. The method was immunoSEQ multiplex PCR; TCRdb's version includes in-frame clones alone and lacks a portion of them. The sample lists fewer than 200,000 clones, around 76% occurring once. Material: PBMCs. These receptors were taken from a man between 35 and 55 years old in good health and CMV-seropositive.

J is TRBJ1-6 and V is TRBV15; 7 bases line up with TRBD1. This CDR3 contains 17 residues. Germline loops: CDR1 LNHNV, CDR2 YYDKDF (reference sequence). The junction had 7 bases not matched to a gene; V was cut back by 4 bases and J by 1 base. Here the CDR3 DNA reads TGTGCCACCAGCAAAGGGACAGCCGTTTCCTATAATTCACCCCTCCACTTT. Encoded protein: CATSKGTAVSYNSPLHF.

The chain uses TRBV5-1 and TRBJ2-3, with D possibly being TRBD2 (7 bases). The CDR3 runs to 16 residues. Germline V gene sequence: CDR1 SGHRS, CDR2 YFSETQ. Trimming removed 4 bases from V and 2 bases from J, with 17 bases in between. In nucleotides, the CDR3 is TGCGCCAGCAGCGCCGCCGGGGGGCGGGTCACAGATACGCAGTATTTT. Translated, it gives CASSAAGGRVTDTQYF.

V usage is TRBV5-4 and J usage is TRBJ2-3; D is perhaps TRBD1 (6 bases). CDR1 is SGHNT and CDR2 is YYREEE in the germline V gene (reference sequence). This CDR3 is 14 amino acids long. With 4 bases removed from V and 2 bases from J, the gap between germline ends came to 11 bases. CDR3 sequence: CASSPGQSTDTQYF. CDR3 in DNA: TGTGCCAGCAGCCCAGGACAGTCCACAGATACGCAGTATTTT.

This clone was seen a few times. CDR3 amino acids: CASSPVWRGALNTGELFF. CDR3 bases: TGTGCCAGCTCACCAGTGTGGCGGGGGGCCCTCAACACCGGGGAGCTGTTTTTT. This sequence joins TRBV18 and TRBJ2-2, with TRBD2 matching 8 bases. The germline gives CDR1 KGHSH, CDR2 LQKENI. The V gene end was trimmed by 2 bases and the J gene end by 2 bases; junction bases not matched to a gene: 10. The CDR3 runs to 18 residues.

The chain recombines TRBV6-5 with TRBJ2-5, with 7 bases that match TRBD1. The DNA end is more similar to TRBJ2-7, so the J call may be wrong. This CDR3 spans 15 amino acids. The germline V gene has CDR1 MNHEY and CDR2 SVGAGI. Here the CDR3 DNA reads TGTGCCAGCAGGAGAACAGGGGTCCATCCCTACGAGCAGTACTTC. It is translated as CASRRTGVHPYEQYF.

The chain carries TRBV9 and TRBJ1-1; 10 nucleotides align to TRBD1. V dropped 0 bases and J dropped 7; count of bases not matched to a gene: 12. Germline CDR1 is SGDLS and CDR2 is YYNGEE. The CDR3 has 17 amino acids. CDR3 sequence reads: CASSVGPGGTGVGEAFF. The CDR3 nucleotides are TGTGCCAGCAGCGTAGGCCCTGGGGGGACAGGGGTGGGTGAAGCTTTCTTT.

This chain uses TRBV11-3 with TRBJ2-6, with TRBD1 matching over 11 bases. The CDR3 extends over 17 amino acids. With V trimmed by 3 bases and J by 2 bases, 3 bases remained unmatched. Germline V gene sequence: CDR1 SGHNT, CDR2 YENEEA. This CDR3 is CASSLGQGDAGANVLTF. CDR3 sequence (DNA): TGTGCCAGCAGCTTGGGACAGGGGGATGCTGGGGCCAACGTCCTGACTTTC.

The chain links TRBV19 to TRBJ1-2; the match to TRBD1 covers 10 bases. CDR3 length equals 15 residues. Germline V gene sequence: CDR1 LNHDA, CDR2 SQIVND (reference sequence). With V trimmed by 5 bases and J by 4 bases, 7 bases remained unmatched. The CDR3 region has the DNA TGTGCCAGTAGTCCCGGGACAGGGGTCGCCTATGGCTACACCTTC. This codes for CASSPGTGVAYGYTF. Together with reference TRBV19 and TRBJ1-2, the CDR3 gives the full variable domain: DGGITQSPKYLFRKEGQNVTLSCEQNLNHDAMYWYRQDPGQGLRLIYYSQIVNDFQKGDIAEGYSVSREKKESFPLTVTSAQKNPTAFYLCASSPGTGVAYGYTFGSGTRLTVV.

The chain combines TRBV6-5 with TRBJ2-5; D call uncertain. CDR1 and CDR2 (germline): MNHEY, SVGAGI. The CDR3 is 15 residues long. The V gene lost 0 bases and the J gene lost 2 bases, with 10 bases spanning the gap. CDR3 sequence reads: CASSYSMATQETQYF. The CDR3 region has the DNA TGTGCCAGCAGTTACTCGATGGCAACGCAAGAGACCCAGTACTTC.

The rearrangement links TRBV4-2 to TRBJ2-7; 9 positions match TRBD1. Per the germline V gene, CDR1 is LGHNA and CDR2 is YNFKEQ. Germline trimming cut 4 bases from V and 3 bases from J; bases unmatched to any gene: 4. The length of the CDR3 is 14 residues. The CDR3 loop is CASSPTTGGYEQYF. The CDR3 region has the DNA TGTGCCAGCAGCCCTACGACAGGGGGCTACGAGCAGTACTTC.

J is TRBJ2-7 and V is TRBV28, with a possible D match to TRBD1 (5 bases). Trimming left V 3 bases short and J 5 bases short, with 11 bases between. Germline values: CDR1 MDHEN, CDR2 SYDVKM. This CDR3 region has 13 residues. The CDR3, as DNA: TGTGCCAGCAGTTTGGATGGACAAAACGAGCAGTACTTC. This translates into CASSLDGQNEQYF.

The rearrangement joins TRBV5-1 to TRBJ1-4; 9 bases align to TRBD1. CDR1 is SGHRS, CDR2 YFSETQ, per germline. Germline trimming cut 4 bases from V and 8 bases from J; bases unmatched to any gene: 12. This CDR3 is 16 amino acids long. CDR3 nucleotides: TGCGCCAGCAGCCCGTCCCGGGACAGGGTTGACGAAAAACTGTTTTTT. It yields the protein CASSPSRDRVDEKLFF.

The chain joins TRBV4-3 to TRBJ2-5; 8 bases line up with TRBD2. The J call may be incorrect, as the DNA end agrees better with TRBJ2-7. The CDR3 is 15 amino acids. CDR1 and CDR2 (germline): LGHNA, YSLEER. CDR3 loop: CASSQAGGVGYEQYF. The CDR3 coding sequence is TGCGCCAGCAGCCAGGCGGGGGGCGTTGGTTACGAGCAGTACTTC.

The chain is built from TRBV12-5 and TRBJ2-1; 11 bases line up with TRBD1. V shed 7 bases, J shed 7 bases, and the junction held 3 bases outside the gene matches. Germline CDR1 is LGHNT and CDR2 is FRNRAP. This CDR3 comprises 13 residues. CDR3 bases: TGTGCTAGTGTTCGGGACAGGGGGAATGAGCAGTTCTTC. Translating gives CASVRDRGNEQFF.

The chain employs TRBV19 and TRBJ1-5; TRBD1 aligns across 7 bases. The CDR3 sequence is 15 residues long. Trimming took 4 bases from V and 0 from J; bases not matched to a gene: 3. The germline CDR1 and CDR2 sequences are LNHDA and SQIVND (reference sequence). CDR3 protein: CASSTTGDSNQPQHF. In DNA, the CDR3 is TGTGCCAGTAGTACCACAGGGGATAGCAATCAGCCCCAGCATTTT.

The rearrangement joins TRBV30 to TRBJ1-2, with unresolved D. The CDR3 covers 14 residues. In germline, CDR1 is GTSNPN, CDR2 SVGIG (reference sequence). Trimming shortened V by 0 bases and J by 7 bases, and 15 bases separated the two germline ends. DNA for the CDR3: TGTGCCTGGAGTGTACAGAGTCTGATGGGTGGCTACACCTTC. Its protein product is CAWSVQSLMGGYTF. Complete variable domain (other parts from reference TRBV30 and TRBJ1-2): SQTIHQWPATLVQPVGSPLSLECTVEGTSNPNLYWYRQAAGRGLQLLFYSVGIGQISSEVPQNLSASRPQDRQFILSSKKLLLSDSGFYLCAWSVQSLMGGYTFGSGTRLTVV.

The chain uses TRBV5-1 and TRBJ2-7; weak D call: TRBD1 (5 bases). Germline assignment: CDR1 SGHRS and CDR2 YFSETQ. This CDR3 has 15 amino acids. V lost 0 bases, J lost 4 bases, and 14 bases lay in between. CDR3 in DNA: TGCGCCAGCAGCTTGGGGGCAGGGTTGGGATACGAGCAGTACTTC. Translation gives CASSLGAGLGYEQYF. The full variable domain, in which reference TRBV5-1 and TRBJ2-7 provide the parts outside the CDR3, is KAGVTQTPRYLIKTRGQQVTLSCSPISGHRSVSWYQQTPGQGLQFLFEYFSETQRNKGNFPGRFSGRQFSNSRSEMNVSTLELGDSALYLCASSLGAGLGYEQYFGPGTRLTVT.

The sample holds one count of this clone. The rearrangement joins TRBV5-6 to TRBJ2-3; D gene uncertain. Deletions cut 5 bases from V and 3 bases from J, with 4 bases between. The CDR3 runs to 11 residues. The germline V gene has CDR1 SGHDT and CDR2 YYEEEE. CDR3 DNA: TGTGCCAGCAGTCAGACAGATACGCAGTATTTT. Protein product: CASSQTDTQYF.

This clone occurred a few times. The chain couples TRBV27 to TRBJ1-4; no firm D call. CDR1 and CDR2 (germline): MNHEY, SMNVEV (reference sequence). The CDR3 loop spans 16 amino acids. The V and J ends lost 0 bases and 10 bases respectively, with 18 bases between them. The CDR3 bases are TGTGCCAGCAGTTTATCGAGCCGGGTCGTAGAAGGAAAACTGTTTTTT. Translation gives CASSLSSRVVEGKLFF.

There are a few counts of this clone. The rearrangement uses TRBV2 and TRBJ2-7, with TRBD1 as a possible D gene (6 bases). Trimming took off 8 bases at V and 3 bases at J, with 14 bases between the two ends. CDR3 size: 13 residues. The germline gives CDR1 SNHLY, CDR2 FYNNEI. CDR3 in DNA: TGTGCCAGCCGGGACACCTTTAACTACGAGCAGTACTTC. As protein: CASRDTFNYEQYF.

This clone has only one observation. This chain uses TRBV27 with TRBJ2-7; D not certain. CDR3 length: 12 residues. Germline V lookup: CDR1 MNHEY, CDR2 SMNVEV (reference sequence). V lost 4 bases to trimming and J lost 4 bases, with 8 bases between them. CDR3 in DNA: TGTGCCAGCAGTTCAAGCCGTTACGAGCAGTACTTC. Amino acids: CASSSSRYEQYF.

For the CDR3, the DNA is TGCGCCAGCAGCTCCCGGGACATTAATGAAAAACTGTTTTTT. Its translation: CASSSRDINEKLFF. The rearrangement joins TRBV5-1 to TRBJ1-4; maybe TRBD1 (6 bases). V was clipped by 3 bases and J by 4 bases, with 10 bases between them. Germline V gives CDR1 SGHRS, CDR2 YFSETQ. This CDR3 contains 14 residues.

V is TRBV5-5 and J is TRBJ2-3; perhaps TRBD1 as D (5 bases). This CDR3 region has 15 residues. CDR1 and CDR2 (germline): SGHKS, YYEKEE (reference sequence). Trimming removed 0 bases at V and 1 base at J, with 9 bases between. CDR3 in amino acids: CASSLEGLRTDTQYF. The CDR3 nucleotides are TGTGCCAGCAGCTTGGAGGGGCTTCGCACAGATACGCAGTATTTT.

V is TRBV9 and J is TRBJ1-2, with 7 bases that match TRBD1. Germline CDR1 SGDLS, CDR2 YYNGEE. The CDR3 runs to 15 residues. V lost 3 bases and J lost 3; bases outside the gene matches: 8. The CDR3 DNA is TGTGCCAGCAGCGGCAGACAGGGTATTGACTATGGCTACACCTTC. It encodes CASSGRQGIDYGYTF.

The chain joins TRBV21-1 to TRBJ1-2; the D call in the table, TRBD1, was not verified against the DNA. TRBV21-1 is a known pseudogene. CDR3 size: 14 residues. CDR3 nucleotides: TGTGCCAGCAGCAAAGTGGGACAGGGGGATGGCTACACCTTC. Protein product: CASSKVGQGDGYTF.

The V call is TRBV7-2, the J call TRBJ2-1; 7 bases fit TRBD1. Trimming removed 5 bases from V and 4 bases from J; junction bases left unmatched: 5. Germline assignment: CDR1 SGHTA and CDR2 FQGNSA. The CDR3 has 14 amino acids. DNA of the CDR3: TGTGCCAGCAGCCTGGGACAGAGATACAATGAGCAGTTCTTC. Translating gives CASSLGQRYNEQFF.

The rearrangement uses TRBV27 and TRBJ2-7; possible D gene TRBD2, 6 bases. The CDR3 is 15 amino acids. Trimming removed 2 bases from V and 1 base from J, with 12 bases in between. Germline V gene data show CDR1 as MNHEY and CDR2 as SMNVEV (reference sequence). The CDR3 reads CASSLGRGASYEQYF. The CDR3 DNA reads TGTGCCAGCAGTTTAGGGCGCGGGGCATCCTACGAGCAGTACTTC.